A single T cell receptor (beta chain) is shown here with its context. What it binds is not known. The data are from a study of a mutant IDH1 vaccine in newly diagnosed glioma. Time point of the sample: week 5, during vaccination. In every dose of vaccine, 300 ug of mutant IDH1 20-mer peptide was given alongside topical imiquimod. The data were produced by immunoSEQ multiplex PCR, yet TCRdb's version contains in-frame clones alone and is incomplete. The data show tens of thousands of clones, 91% seen once. This CDR3 is built from 13 residues. The V gene lost 1 base and the J gene lost 8 bases, with 10 bases spanning the gap. Germline V lookup: CDR1 SGHRS, CDR2 YFSETQ.

The input for sequencing was PBMCs, taken from a glioma patient whose treatment included an IDH1 peptide vaccine. This chain connects TRBV5-1 to TRBJ1-5; D is undetermined. The receptor was isolated from a woman in her forties or fifties with glioma. CDR3 region: CASSLMGEEPQHF. DNA of the CDR3: TGCGCCAGCAGCTTGATGGGCGAGGAGCCCCAGCATTTT.